This entry lists 30 T cell receptor beta chains sequenced from one sample in a study of OX40 agonist ivuxolimab in advanced cancers. Method: immunoSEQ multiplex PCR; TCRdb's copy keeps in-frame clones and lacks some. The table lists approximately 22,000 clones, about 88% of them singletons. Sequenced material: CD4+ or CD8+ T cells sorted from blood, taken in a trial of the OX40 agonist ivuxolimab. The receptors were gathered from an adult with an advanced solid tumor such as melanoma, head and neck, liver or kidney cancer.

The CDR3 coding sequence is TGTGCCAGCAGCCAAACTAGCGGGGTTGAGGAGACCCAGTACTTC. Translated, it gives CASSQTSGVEETQYF. This chain links TRBV11-2 with TRBJ2-5, with TRBD2 matching 10 bases. Germline V CDR1 and CDR2: SGHAT, FQNNGV. There are 15 residues in the CDR3. Trimming took 5 bases from V and 5 from J; bases not matched to a gene: 8. Full variable domain (outside the CDR3, taken from reference TRBV11-2 and TRBJ2-5): EAGVAQSPRYKIIEKRQSVAFWCNPISGHATLYWYQQILGQGPKLLIQFQNNGVVDDSQLPKDRFSAERLKGVDSTLKIQPAKLEDSAVYLCASSQTSGVEETQYFGPGTRLLVL.

This sequence joins TRBV11-3 and TRBJ1-1; D might be TRBD1 (6 bases). CDR3 length: 19 amino acids. Germline V lookup: CDR1 SGHNT, CDR2 YENEEA. Deletions cut 8 bases from V and 1 base from J, with 29 bases between. The CDR3 DNA follows: TGTGCCAGCGCCCCTCAACATCCGGGGGCCCCTTATCGGAACACTGAAGCTTTCTTT. Amino acid sequence: CASAPQHPGAPYRNTEAFF.

V usage is TRBV6-5 and J usage is TRBJ1-1, with D possibly being TRBD1 (6 bases). V lost 0 bases to trimming and J lost 5 bases, with 13 bases between them. The germline CDR1 and CDR2 sequences are MNHEY and SVGAGI. The CDR3 has 15 residues. The CDR3, as DNA: TGTGCCAGCAGTTACTCGGCGGGGGGGCTGACTGAAGCTTTCTTT. Protein: CASSYSAGGLTEAFF.

J is TRBJ2-5 and V is TRBV11-2, with 8 bases fitting TRBD2. In germline, CDR1 is SGHAT, CDR2 FQNNGV. The CDR3 contains 17 residues. The ends lost 5 bases at V and 5 bases at J; junction bases unmatched: 16. CDR3 region: CASSLGPGLVLLETQYF. The CDR3 DNA is TGTGCCAGCAGCCTAGGCCCGGGACTAGTTTTATTGGAGACCCAGTACTTC.

This chain uses TRBV29-1 with TRBJ2-7, with D possibly being TRBD1 (5 bases). The V and J ends lost 6 bases and 1 base respectively, with 19 bases between them. Germline lookup yields CDR1 SQVTM and CDR2 ANQGSEA. The CDR3 sequence is 15 residues long. CDR3 sequence (DNA): TGCAGCGTGGAGATGGACACCCCGGTATCCTACGAGCAGTACTTC. This gives the protein CSVEMDTPVSYEQYF.

The rearrangement uses TRBV10-2 and TRBJ2-4, with TRBD1 matching over 7 bases. V was pared by 3 bases and J by 2 bases, with 7 bases of the junction left unmatched. Germline loops: CDR1 WSHSY, CDR2 SAAADI. This CDR3 is 16 amino acids long. Here the CDR3 reads CASSDPGGIPKNIQYF. Here the CDR3 DNA reads TGCGCCAGCAGTGACCCAGGGGGAATACCCAAAAACATTCAGTACTTC.

The chain has TRBV6-1 and TRBJ2-7, with 8 bases identical to TRBD1. CDR1 is MNHNS and CDR2 is SASEGT in the germline V gene. With V trimmed by 7 bases and J by 3 bases, 8 bases remained unmatched. There are 14 residues in the CDR3. This CDR3 is CASTIQGVGYEQYF. The CDR3 DNA reads as TGTGCCAGCACCATACAGGGGGTAGGCTACGAGCAGTACTTC.

In nucleotides, the CDR3 is TGTGCCAGTACCCTCCCTTGGGGGGCATTCTACAATGAGCAGTTCTTC. This translates into CASTLPWGAFYNEQFF. This chain links TRBV5-3 with TRBJ2-1; D assignment may be TRBD1 or TRBD2 (6 bases each). TRBV5-3 is filed as an ORF, its function uncertain. Trimming took 8 bases from V and 3 from J, leaving 21 bases between them. This CDR3 is 16 amino acids long.

This chain uses TRBV5-4 with TRBJ2-7; D call uncertain. The CDR3 consists of 13 residues. V dropped 3 bases and J dropped 3 bases, with 10 bases sitting between them. Germline CDR1 reads SGHNT; CDR2 reads YYREEE (reference sequence). This CDR3 is CASSWERNYEQYF. The CDR3 bases are TGTGCCAGCAGCTGGGAAAGGAACTACGAGCAGTACTTC. Full variable domain (rest looked up from reference TRBV5-4 and TRBJ2-7): ETGVTQSPTHLIKTRGQQVTLRCSSQSGHNTVSWYQQALGQGPQFIFQYYREEENGRGNFPPRFSGLQFPNYSSELNVNALELDDSALYLCASSWERNYEQYFGPGTRLTVT.

J is TRBJ1-4 and V is TRBV30, with D hard to call. This CDR3 comprises 13 residues. Germline V gene data show CDR1 as GTSNPN and CDR2 as SVGIG (reference sequence). Trimming pared 5 bases from V and 7 bases from J, leaving 14 bases between. The DNA for the CDR3 is TGTGCCTGGGGAAGCCAGCCGAGTGAAAAACTGTTTTTT. This encodes CAWGSQPSEKLFF. Together with reference TRBV30 and TRBJ1-4, the CDR3 gives the full variable domain: SQTIHQWPATLVQPVGSPLSLECTVEGTSNPNLYWYRQAAGRGLQLLFYSVGIGQISSEVPQNLSASRPQDRQFILSSKKLLLSDSGFYLCAWGSQPSEKLFFGSGTQLSVL.

The chain is built from TRBV9 and TRBJ2-7, with 9 positions matching TRBD2. Germline V CDR1 and CDR2: SGDLS, YYNGEE. The CDR3 is 15 residues long. J lost 2 bases, V lost 0 bases, and 3 bases had no gene match. DNA of the CDR3: TGTGCCAGCAGCGTAGCTAGCGGGGTAACCTACGAGCAGTACTTC. Its translation is CASSVASGVTYEQYF.

The chain has TRBV14 and TRBJ1-4; 11 bases are shared with TRBD1. The CDR3 covers 18 residues. Germline assignment: CDR1 SGHDN and CDR2 FVKESK. The junction had 8 bases not matched to a gene; V was cut back by 5 bases and J by 0 bases. Here the CDR3 DNA reads TGTGCCAGCAGCGACCCGGGACAGGGGGTTGCAACTAATGAAAAACTGTTTTTT. This gives the protein CASSDPGQGVATNEKLFF.

This chain joins TRBV25-1 and TRBJ1-5; D is possibly TRBD1 (6 bases). CDR1 is MGHDK, CDR2 SYGVNS, per germline. V gave up 4 bases and J gave up 3 bases, with 10 bases separating them. The CDR3 covers 14 residues. In nucleotides, the CDR3 is TGTGCCAGCAGTGCGGGACAATCCAATCAGCCCCAGCATTTT. Amino acid sequence: CASSAGQSNQPQHF.

V and J are TRBV6-5 and TRBJ2-1; D possibly corresponds to TRBD2 (6 bases). Germline CDR1 reads MNHEY; CDR2 reads SVGAGI. The germline V and J ends were trimmed by 7 bases and 8 bases, with 18 bases remaining between them. The CDR3 has 14 amino acids. As DNA, the CDR3 is TGTGCCAGCACCGCCTTAGGCTCGGGGGATGAGCAGTTCTTC. It encodes CASTALGSGDEQFF.

The rearrangement joins TRBV9 to TRBJ2-2, with TRBD2 identical over 8 bases. Losses at the gene ends were 4 bases for V and 6 bases for J; bases not matched to a gene: 11. This CDR3 comprises 16 residues. Germline V lookup: CDR1 SGDLS, CDR2 YYNGEE. CDR3 in DNA: TGTGCCAGCAGCATAGGAGACGGGAGGGCCTCCGGGGAGCTGTTTTTT. Translation gives CASSIGDGRASGELFF.

The gene calls are TRBV7-9 and TRBJ1-1; no clear D gene. Germline V gene sequence: CDR1 SEHNR, CDR2 FQNEAQ (reference sequence). Trimming shortened V by 5 bases and J by 0 bases, and 16 bases separated the two germline ends. There are 16 residues in the CDR3. CDR3 sequence (DNA): TGTGCCAGCAGCCCCCCCTCGCCCGGCCTGAACACTGAAGCTTTCTTT. This translates into CASSPPSPGLNTEAFF.

V gene TRBV5-4 combines with J gene TRBJ2-7, with D maybe TRBD1 (5 bases). Per the germline V gene, CDR1 is SGHNT and CDR2 is YYREEE (reference sequence). V lost 6 bases and J 5 bases, leaving 9 bases between the germline ends. The CDR3 consists of 11 residues. The CDR3 is CASTWGHEQYF. The CDR3 DNA follows: TGTGCCAGCACTTGGGGCCACGAGCAGTACTTC. Full variable domain (remainder filled in from reference TRBV5-4 and TRBJ2-7): ETGVTQSPTHLIKTRGQQVTLRCSSQSGHNTVSWYQQALGQGPQFIFQYYREEENGRGNFPPRFSGLQFPNYSSELNVNALELDDSALYLCASTWGHEQYFGPGTRLTVT.

The V call is TRBV19, the J call TRBJ2-1; D gene ambiguous. CDR1 is LNHDA and CDR2 is SQIVND in the germline V gene (reference sequence). The length of the CDR3 is 12 residues. V was trimmed by 4 bases and J by 10 bases, leaving 11 bases between them. CDR3 sequence: CASSTTQAEQFF. The CDR3, as DNA: TGTGCCAGTAGTACTACCCAAGCGGAGCAGTTCTTC.

The chain links TRBV9 to TRBJ2-2; no firm D call. The V end lost 2 bases, the J end lost 0 bases, and 8 bases lay between the germline ends. Germline V gene sequence: CDR1 SGDLS, CDR2 YYNGEE. This CDR3 has 15 amino acids. CDR3 bases: TGTGCCAGCAGCGTCGACTTATCGAACACCGGGGAGCTGTTTTTT. The encoded protein is CASSVDLSNTGELFF.

The chain has TRBV19 and TRBJ2-5; 9 bases map to TRBD1. Unmatched junction bases numbered 5, after V lost 5 bases and J lost 4 bases. The germline CDR1 and CDR2 sequences are LNHDA and SQIVND (reference sequence). This CDR3 comprises 14 residues. CDR3 amino acids: CASSLQGARETQYF. CDR3 coding DNA: TGTGCCAGTAGTCTACAGGGGGCCCGAGAGACCCAGTACTTC.

V usage is TRBV7-9 and J usage is TRBJ2-6; no definite D call. The CDR3 sequence is 15 residues long. CDR1 is SEHNR and CDR2 is FQNEAQ in the germline V gene (reference sequence). The ends were cut back, 1 base at V and 7 bases at J, with 11 bases in the middle. The CDR3 region is CASSLVPDLANVLTF. The CDR3 DNA sequence: TGTGCCAGCAGCTTAGTGCCGGATTTAGCCAACGTCCTGACTTTC.

This clone turned up a few times. The same CDR3 also results from other DNA sequences found in this sample. The V and J genes are TRBV9 and TRBJ2-1; TRBD2 matches 14 bases. The CDR3 runs 19 residues. From germline, CDR1 is SGDLS and CDR2 YYNGEE. Unmatched junction bases numbered 14, after V lost 0 bases and J lost 9 bases. The CDR3 DNA reads as TGTGCCAGCAGCGTAGCCTCGGGACTAGCGGGAGATCTATTGAGTGAGCAGTTCTTC. It specifies CASSVASGLAGDLLSEQFF.

The chain joins TRBV7-8 to TRBJ1-1; 7 bases are a match to TRBD1. V was pared by 6 bases and J by 1 base, with 5 bases of the junction left unmatched. CDR3 length equals 14 residues. CDR1 SGHVS and CDR2 FQNEAQ come from the germline V gene. The CDR3 loop reads CASRAGTENTEAFF. The CDR3 coding sequence is TGTGCCAGCAGAGCCGGGACAGAGAACACTGAAGCTTTCTTT.

The chain joins TRBV7-6 to TRBJ2-1, with D unresolved. The CDR3 contains 11 residues. The germline CDR1 and CDR2 sequences are SGHVS and FNYEAQ. Trimming removed 5 bases from V and 5 bases from J, with 4 bases in between. This chain's CDR3 is CASSPDNEQFF. CDR3 DNA sequence: TGTGCCAGCAGCCCCGACAATGAGCAGTTCTTC.

This clone was seen just once. The chain employs TRBV9 and TRBJ2-1, with 7 bases fitting TRBD2. CDR3 length: 14 residues. V dropped 6 bases and J dropped 0; count of bases not matched to a gene: 3. Germline loops: CDR1 SGDLS, CDR2 YYNGEE. The CDR3 reads CASTRTSSYNEQFF. In DNA, the CDR3 is TGTGCCAGCACCCGGACTAGCTCCTACAATGAGCAGTTCTTC.

This chain links TRBV6-5 with TRBJ1-1, with D maybe TRBD1 (6 bases). The CDR3 is 14 residues long. V lost 8 bases and J 1 base, leaving 14 bases between the germline ends. Germline CDR1 reads MNHEY; CDR2 reads SVGAGI. Here the CDR3 reads CASDDGGANTEAFF. Written as DNA, the CDR3 is TGTGCCAGCGACGACGGGGGGGCGAACACTGAAGCTTTCTTT.

This clone was seen a single time. V gene TRBV7-9 combines with J gene TRBJ2-2; 11 nucleotides align to TRBD2. CDR3 length equals 16 residues. Germline V lookup: CDR1 SEHNR, CDR2 FQNEAQ (reference sequence). V gave up 5 bases and J gave up 5 bases; unmatched junction bases: 7. The CDR3: CASSTTSGSETGELFF. CDR3 DNA: TGTGCCAGCAGCACTACTAGCGGGAGCGAAACCGGGGAGCTGTTTTTT. The whole variable domain, filled in from reference TRBV7-9 and TRBJ2-2, reads DTGVSQNPRHKITKRGQNVTFRCDPISEHNRLYWYRQTLGQGPEFLTYFQNEAQLEKSRLLSDRFSAERPKGSFSTLEIQRTEQGDSAMYLCASSTTSGSETGELFFGEGSRLTVL.

The chain is built from TRBV19 and TRBJ2-1; 8 positions match TRBD2. Germline CDR1 LNHDA, CDR2 SQIVND (reference sequence). There are 19 residues in the CDR3. V dropped 3 bases and J dropped 7; count of bases not matched to a gene: 20. In DNA form, the CDR3 reads TGTGCCAGTAGTATTCTGCCGATCCGGGCGGGGGGACTAGGAAATGAGCAGTTCTTC. It yields the protein CASSILPIRAGGLGNEQFF.

The V and J genes are TRBV6-6 and TRBJ2-1, with D perhaps TRBD2 (7 bases). Germline V gene data show CDR1 as MNHNY and CDR2 as SVGAGI (reference sequence). With 9 bases removed from V and 7 bases from J, the gap between germline ends came to 16 bases. The CDR3 has 13 amino acids. CDR3 sequence (DNA): TGTGCCAGTCGACTTCGGGGGGCAAATGAGCAGTTCTTC. Its protein product is CASRLRGANEQFF.

This clone was detected only once. Other DNA variants within this sample encode the same CDR3. The genes are TRBV25-1 and TRBJ2-7; D is ambiguous. The CDR3 length is 11 residues. Trimming removed 5 bases at V and 6 bases at J, with 8 bases between. The V gene's germline CDR1 is MGHDK and CDR2 SYGVNS. The CDR3 DNA is TGTGCCAGCAGTTACCTCGGCGAGCAGTACTTC. Its translation: CASSYLGEQYF.